Listed below are T cell receptor beta chains from one sample, sequenced in a study of blood T cell repertoires in COVID-19. The repertoire was sequenced with immunoSEQ multiplex PCR; TCRdb's copy has only in-frame clones and lacks some. The data show hundreds of thousands of clones, 70% to 90% seen once. The sample was peripheral blood. These TCRs come from a woman between 25 and 40 years old with acute or convalescent COVID-19. The conserved cysteine and the conserved F or W are not part of the CDR3 here.

j_call: TRBJ2-7
cdr3_length: 14
v_call: TRBV29-1
cdr3_aa: SVGPYSLAGVGEQY

j_call: TRBJ1-5
cdr3_length: 12
v_call: TRBV28
cdr3_aa: ASRQHDSNQPQH

j_call: TRBJ2-7
cdr3_length: 14
v_call: TRBV6-1
cdr3_aa: ASSDRLVAGSYEQY

j_call: TRBJ1-4
cdr3_length: 12
v_call: TRBV7-9
cdr3_aa: ASSLAGRRKKLF

j_call: TRBJ1-2
cdr3_length: 14
v_call: TRBV10-3
cdr3_aa: AISESFSGGNYGYT

j_call: TRBJ2-5
cdr3_length: 16
v_call: TRBV7-2
cdr3_aa: ASRMGLAGGLPQETQY

j_call: TRBJ2-7
cdr3_length: 13
v_call: TRBV21-1
cdr3_aa: ASRTRYSPGGEQY

j_call: TRBJ1-2
cdr3_length: 10
v_call: TRBV19
cdr3_aa: ASGTGLGGYT

j_call: TRBJ1-5
cdr3_length: 12
v_call: TRBV27
cdr3_aa: ASSFQGRNQPQH

j_call: TRBJ1-1
cdr3_length: 12
v_call: TRBV18
cdr3_aa: ASSLDRAGTEAF

j_call: TRBJ1-5
cdr3_length: 12
v_call: TRBV6-6
cdr3_aa: ASSPGRDRSPQH

j_call: TRBJ2-5
cdr3_length: 12
v_call: TRBV6-2/TRBV6-3
cdr3_aa: ASSSSGSQETQY

j_call: TRBJ2-7
cdr3_length: 12
v_call: TRBV13
cdr3_aa: ASTQTGVVIEQY

j_call: TRBJ2-1
cdr3_length: 13
v_call: TRBV7-6
cdr3_aa: ASSLLAGGMNEQF

j_call: TRBJ1-4
cdr3_length: 13
v_call: TRBV6-6
cdr3_aa: ASSYSGTGDEKLF

j_call: TRBJ1-5
cdr3_length: 13
v_call: TRBV27
cdr3_aa: ASSFLPGVDQPQH

j_call: TRBJ2-2
cdr3_length: 15
v_call: TRBV9
cdr3_aa: ASSAPRRGKNTGELF

j_call: TRBJ1-1
cdr3_length: 12
v_call: TRBV7-2
cdr3_aa: ASSLDRGSTEAF

j_call: TRBJ2-1
cdr3_length: 14
v_call: TRBV10-1
cdr3_aa: ASSEESGRAGNEQF

j_call: TRBJ2-5
cdr3_length: 9
v_call: TRBV20-1
cdr3_aa: SANRQETQY

j_call: TRBJ2-7
cdr3_length: 13
v_call: TRBV10-3
cdr3_aa: AISGSSGRPYEQY

j_call: TRBJ2-1
cdr3_length: 13
v_call: TRBV5-1
cdr3_aa: ASSLAGGRYNEQF

j_call: TRBJ2-1
cdr3_length: 13
v_call: TRBV3-1/TRBV3-2
cdr3_aa: ASSQEGAAYNEQF

j_call: TRBJ2-1
cdr3_length: 14
v_call: TRBV18
cdr3_aa: ASSLGAGVGGNEQF

j_call: TRBJ2-7
cdr3_length: 16
v_call: TRBV4-1
cdr3_aa: ASSQDGGKNRGSYEQY

j_call: TRBJ1-3
cdr3_length: 13
v_call: TRBV7-9
cdr3_aa: ASSLETAAGNTIY

j_call: TRBJ2-7
cdr3_length: 16
v_call: TRBV15
cdr3_aa: ATSRDQGPGQGAHEQY

j_call: TRBJ1-5
cdr3_length: 11
v_call: TRBV27
cdr3_aa: ASSPYRDQPQH

j_call: TRBJ2-1
cdr3_length: 8
v_call: TRBV29-1
cdr3_aa: SVWANEQF

j_call: TRBJ2-2
cdr3_length: 14
v_call: TRBV7-8
cdr3_aa: ASSAPAGGPGGELF

j_call: TRBJ2-1
cdr3_length: 13
v_call: TRBV9
cdr3_aa: ASTTSGGLNNEQF

j_call: TRBJ2-7
cdr3_length: 12
v_call: TRBV11-1
cdr3_aa: ASSLDSPSYEQY

j_call: TRBJ1-1
cdr3_length: 9
v_call: TRBV10-3
cdr3_aa: AISGTGRAF

j_call: TRBJ1-2
cdr3_length: 11
v_call: TRBV15
cdr3_aa: ATSTGPNYGYT

j_call: TRBJ2-7
cdr3_length: 12
v_call: TRBV5-6
cdr3_aa: ASSPGSGIHEQY

j_call: TRBJ1-1
cdr3_length: 11
v_call: TRBV27
cdr3_aa: ASSLRVQNEAF

j_call: TRBJ2-4
cdr3_length: 14
v_call: TRBV6-4
cdr3_aa: ASSAPRRTTKNIQY

j_call: TRBJ1-2
cdr3_length: 9
v_call: TRBV6-5
cdr3_aa: ASSYGRGYT

j_call: TRBJ2-6
cdr3_length: 12
v_call: TRBV19
cdr3_aa: ATRQGSGANVLT

j_call: TRBJ1-5
cdr3_length: 13
v_call: TRBV7-8
cdr3_aa: ASSGTVSLNQPQH

j_call: TRBJ2-3
cdr3_length: 13
v_call: TRBV12-5
cdr3_aa: ASGLDRTGLDTQY

j_call: TRBJ1-2
cdr3_length: 12
v_call: TRBV15
cdr3_aa: ATSRVGQWRGYT

j_call: TRBJ2-7
cdr3_length: 12
v_call: TRBV11-3
cdr3_aa: ASSSRLAAYEQY